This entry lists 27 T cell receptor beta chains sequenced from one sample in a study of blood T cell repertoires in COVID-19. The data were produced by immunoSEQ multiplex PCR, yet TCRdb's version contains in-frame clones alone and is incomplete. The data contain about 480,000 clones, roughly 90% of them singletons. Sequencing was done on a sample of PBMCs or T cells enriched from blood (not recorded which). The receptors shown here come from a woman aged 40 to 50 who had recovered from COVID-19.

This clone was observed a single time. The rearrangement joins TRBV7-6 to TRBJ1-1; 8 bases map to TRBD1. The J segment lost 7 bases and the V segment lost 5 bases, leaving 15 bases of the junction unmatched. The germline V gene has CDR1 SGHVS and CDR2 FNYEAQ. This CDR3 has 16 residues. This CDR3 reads CASSPHQRQGLGEAFF. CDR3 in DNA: TGTGCCAGCAGCCCGCACCAGAGACAGGGGTTAGGTGAAGCTTTCTTT.

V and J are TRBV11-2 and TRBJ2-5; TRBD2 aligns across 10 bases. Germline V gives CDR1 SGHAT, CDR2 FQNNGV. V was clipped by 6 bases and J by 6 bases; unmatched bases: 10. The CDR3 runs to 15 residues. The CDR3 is CASRPIAGGTKTQYF. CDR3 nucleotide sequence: TGTGCCAGCAGACCCATAGCGGGAGGAACGAAGACCCAGTACTTC.

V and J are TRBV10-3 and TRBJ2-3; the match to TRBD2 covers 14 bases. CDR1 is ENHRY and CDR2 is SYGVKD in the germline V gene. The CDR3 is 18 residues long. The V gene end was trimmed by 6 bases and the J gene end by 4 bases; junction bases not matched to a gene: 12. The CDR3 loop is CAISLSGLAGALSDTQYF. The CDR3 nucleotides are TGTGCCATCAGCCTTTCGGGACTAGCGGGAGCTTTATCAGATACGCAGTATTTT.

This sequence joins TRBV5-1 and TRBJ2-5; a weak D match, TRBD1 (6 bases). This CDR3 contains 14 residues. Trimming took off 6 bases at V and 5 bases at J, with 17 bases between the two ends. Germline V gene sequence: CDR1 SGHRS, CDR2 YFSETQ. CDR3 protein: CASNVGQIWETQYF. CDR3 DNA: TGCGCCAGCAACGTAGGACAGATTTGGGAGACCCAGTACTTC. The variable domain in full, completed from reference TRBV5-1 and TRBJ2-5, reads KAGVTQTPRYLIKTRGQQVTLSCSPISGHRSVSWYQQTPGQGLQFLFEYFSETQRNKGNFPGRFSGRQFSNSRSEMNVSTLELGDSALYLCASNVGQIWETQYFGPGTRLLVL.

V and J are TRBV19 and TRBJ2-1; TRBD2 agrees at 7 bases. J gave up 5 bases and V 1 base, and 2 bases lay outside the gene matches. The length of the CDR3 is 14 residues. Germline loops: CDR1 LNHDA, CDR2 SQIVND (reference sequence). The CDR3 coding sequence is TGTGCCAGTAGTATAGCGGGACTAAACAATGAGCAGTTCTTC. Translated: CASSIAGLNNEQFF.

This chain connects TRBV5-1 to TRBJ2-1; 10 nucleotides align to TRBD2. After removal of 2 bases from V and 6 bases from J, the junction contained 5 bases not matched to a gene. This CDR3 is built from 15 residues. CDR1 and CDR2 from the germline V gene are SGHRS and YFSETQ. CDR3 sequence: CASSLLLAGSNEQFF. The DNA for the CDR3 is TGCGCCAGCAGCTTATTACTAGCGGGAAGCAATGAGCAGTTCTTC.

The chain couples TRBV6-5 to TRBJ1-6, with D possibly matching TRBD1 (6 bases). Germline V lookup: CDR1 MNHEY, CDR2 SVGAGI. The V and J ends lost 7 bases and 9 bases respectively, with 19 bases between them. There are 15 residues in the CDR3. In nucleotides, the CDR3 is TGTGCCAGCAACTGGGACACTGAAATCGGTTCACCCCTCCACTTT. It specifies CASNWDTEIGSPLHF.

The CDR3 nucleotides are TGTGCCAGCAGCAGGACTAGCGGGCCGAGCTCCTACGAGCAGTACTTC. As protein: CASSRTSGPSSYEQYF. The J gene is TRBJ2-7, the V gene TRBV3-1 (or the pseudogene TRBV3-2); 11 bases are shared with TRBD2. Trimming removed 5 bases from V and 0 bases from J; junction bases left unmatched: 6. Germline-derived CDR1 and CDR2 are LGHDT and YNNKEL (reference sequence). CDR3 length: 16 residues.

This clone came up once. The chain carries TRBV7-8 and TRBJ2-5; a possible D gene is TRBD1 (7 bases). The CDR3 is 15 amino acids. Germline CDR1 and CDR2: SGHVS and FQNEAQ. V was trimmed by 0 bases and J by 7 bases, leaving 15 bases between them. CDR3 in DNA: TGTGCCAGCAGCTTAGCTCCCCGACAGGGAGGGACCCAGTACTTC. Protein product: CASSLAPRQGGTQYF.

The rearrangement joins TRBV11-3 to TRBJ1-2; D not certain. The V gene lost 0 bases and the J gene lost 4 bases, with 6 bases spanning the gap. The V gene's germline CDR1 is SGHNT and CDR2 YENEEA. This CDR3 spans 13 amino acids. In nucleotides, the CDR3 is TGTGCCAGCAGCTTAGAGGCTTCCTATGGCTACACCTTC. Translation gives CASSLEASYGYTF. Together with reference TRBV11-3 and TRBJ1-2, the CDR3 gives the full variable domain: EAGVVQSPRYKIIEKKQPVAFWCNPISGHNTLYWYLQNLGQGPELLIRYENEEAVDDSQLPKDRFSAERLKGVDSTLKIQPAELGDSAVYLCASSLEASYGYTFGSGTRLTVV.

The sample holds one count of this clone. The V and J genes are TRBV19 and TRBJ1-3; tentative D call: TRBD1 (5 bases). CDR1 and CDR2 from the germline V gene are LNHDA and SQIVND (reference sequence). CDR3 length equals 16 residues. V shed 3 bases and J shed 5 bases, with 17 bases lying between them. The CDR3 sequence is CASSIRAARGRNTIYF. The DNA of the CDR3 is TGTGCCAGTAGTATCAGGGCCGCCCGAGGTAGAAACACCATATATTTT.

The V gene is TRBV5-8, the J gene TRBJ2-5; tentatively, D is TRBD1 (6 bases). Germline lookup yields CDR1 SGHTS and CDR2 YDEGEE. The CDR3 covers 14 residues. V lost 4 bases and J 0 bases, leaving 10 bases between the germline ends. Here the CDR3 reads CASSAQGNQETQYF. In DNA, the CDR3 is TGTGCCAGCAGCGCACAGGGTAACCAAGAGACCCAGTACTTC. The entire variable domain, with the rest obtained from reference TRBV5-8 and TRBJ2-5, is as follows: EAGVTQSPTHLIKTRGQQATLRCSPISGHTSVYWYQQALGLGLQFLLWYDEGEERNRGNFPPRFSGRQFPNYSSELNVNALELEDSALYLCASSAQGNQETQYFGPGTRLLVL.

CDR3 sequence: CASSQDRSGIAYEQYF. The CDR3 nucleotides are TGCGCCAGCAGCCAAGATCGGAGCGGGATTGCCTACGAGCAGTACTTC. The chain links TRBV4-1 to TRBJ2-7; 7 positions agree with TRBD2. The germline CDR1 and CDR2 sequences are MGHRA and YSYEKL. Trimming cost V 0 bases and J 2 bases; bases outside gene matches: 7. The CDR3 sequence is 16 residues long.

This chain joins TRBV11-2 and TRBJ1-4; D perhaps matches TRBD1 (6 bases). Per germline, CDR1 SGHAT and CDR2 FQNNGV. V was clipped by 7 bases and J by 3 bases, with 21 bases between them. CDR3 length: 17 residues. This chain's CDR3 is CASTRGGGGGANEKLFF. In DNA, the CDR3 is TGTGCCAGCACCCGAGGAGGGGGAGGGGGAGCTAATGAAAAACTGTTTTTT.

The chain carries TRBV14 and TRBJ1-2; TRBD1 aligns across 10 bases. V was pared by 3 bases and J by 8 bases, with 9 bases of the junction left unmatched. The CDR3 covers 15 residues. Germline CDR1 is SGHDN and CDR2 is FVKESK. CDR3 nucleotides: TGTGCCAGCAGCCAGAGGACAGGGGGAACGAAGGGCTACACCTTC. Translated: CASSQRTGGTKGYTF.

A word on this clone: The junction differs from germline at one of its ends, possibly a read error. The CDR3, as DNA: TGCGCCAGCAGCTTCAGCGGGAACCCCGGGGAGCTGTTTTTT. The encoded protein is CASSFSGNPGELFF. The chain recombines TRBV5-1 with TRBJ2-2; TRBD2 aligns across 7 bases. Germline lookup yields CDR1 SGHRS and CDR2 YFSETQ. The CDR3 extends over 14 amino acids. Complete variable domain (other parts from reference TRBV5-1 and TRBJ2-2): KAGVTQTPRYLIKTRGQQVTLSCSPISGHRSVSWYQQTPGQGLQFLFEYFSETQRNKGNFPGRFSGRQFSNSRSEMNVSTLELGDSALYLCASSFSGNPGELFFGEGSRLTVL.

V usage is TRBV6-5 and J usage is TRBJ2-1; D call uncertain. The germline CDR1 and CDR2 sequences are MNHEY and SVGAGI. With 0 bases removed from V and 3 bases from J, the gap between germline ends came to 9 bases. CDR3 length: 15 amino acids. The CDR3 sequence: CASSYSSSFYNEQFF. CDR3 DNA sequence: TGTGCCAGCAGTTACTCGAGTTCCTTCTACAATGAGCAGTTCTTC.

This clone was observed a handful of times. For the CDR3, the DNA is TGTGCCAGCAGCTGGAGACCCACAGATACGCAGTATTTT. Protein product: CASSWRPTDTQYF. The V and J genes are TRBV7-9 and TRBJ2-3; no definite D call. This CDR3 has 13 amino acids. The germline gives CDR1 SEHNR, CDR2 FQNEAQ (reference sequence). Trimming took off 4 bases at V and 2 bases at J, with 7 bases between the two ends.

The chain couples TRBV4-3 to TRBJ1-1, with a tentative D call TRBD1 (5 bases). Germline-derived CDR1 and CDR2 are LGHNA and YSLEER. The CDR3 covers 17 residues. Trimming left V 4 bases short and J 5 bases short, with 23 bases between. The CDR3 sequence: CASSRGSGGARGTEAFF. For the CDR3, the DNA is TGCGCCAGCAGCCGGGGGTCCGGCGGGGCCCGGGGTACTGAAGCTTTCTTT.

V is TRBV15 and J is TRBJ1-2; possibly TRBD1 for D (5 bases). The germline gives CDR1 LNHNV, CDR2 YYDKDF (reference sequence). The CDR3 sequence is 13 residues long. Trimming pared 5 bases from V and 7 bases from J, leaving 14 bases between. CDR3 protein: CATSVKPTAGYTF. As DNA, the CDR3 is TGTGCCACCAGCGTAAAACCGACAGCTGGCTACACCTTC.

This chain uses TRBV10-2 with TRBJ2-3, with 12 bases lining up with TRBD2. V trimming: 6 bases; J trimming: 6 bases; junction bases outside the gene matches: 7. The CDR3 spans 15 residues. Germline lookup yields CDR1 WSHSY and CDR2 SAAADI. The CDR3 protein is CASSVLAGGGDTQYF. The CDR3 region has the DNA TGCGCCAGCAGCGTACTAGCGGGAGGAGGGGATACGCAGTATTTT.

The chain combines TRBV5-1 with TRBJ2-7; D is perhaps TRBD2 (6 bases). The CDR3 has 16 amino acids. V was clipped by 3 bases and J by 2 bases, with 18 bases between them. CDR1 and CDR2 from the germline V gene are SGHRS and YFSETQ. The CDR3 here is CASSSQAGRQAYEQYF. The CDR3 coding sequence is TGCGCCAGCAGCTCTCAGGCGGGACGGCAAGCCTACGAGCAGTACTTC.

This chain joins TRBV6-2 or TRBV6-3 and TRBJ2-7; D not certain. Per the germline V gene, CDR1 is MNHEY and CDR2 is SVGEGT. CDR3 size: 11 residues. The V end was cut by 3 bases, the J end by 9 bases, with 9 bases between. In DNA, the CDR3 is TGTGCCAGCAGTTATCTACTCGGGCAGTACTTC. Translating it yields CASSYLLGQYF.

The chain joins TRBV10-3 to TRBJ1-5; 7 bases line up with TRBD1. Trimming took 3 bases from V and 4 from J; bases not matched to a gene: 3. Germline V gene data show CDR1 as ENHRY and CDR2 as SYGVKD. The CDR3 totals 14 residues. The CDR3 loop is CAISDGTANQPQHF. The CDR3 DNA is TGTGCCATCAGTGACGGGACAGCAAATCAGCCCCAGCATTTT.

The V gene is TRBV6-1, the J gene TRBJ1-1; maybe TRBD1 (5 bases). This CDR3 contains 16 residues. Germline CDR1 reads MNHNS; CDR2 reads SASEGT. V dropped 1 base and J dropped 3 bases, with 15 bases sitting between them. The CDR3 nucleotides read TGTGCCAGCAGTGAAGGTATCGGGGGACGTGACACTGAAGCTTTCTTT. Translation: CASSEGIGGRDTEAFF.

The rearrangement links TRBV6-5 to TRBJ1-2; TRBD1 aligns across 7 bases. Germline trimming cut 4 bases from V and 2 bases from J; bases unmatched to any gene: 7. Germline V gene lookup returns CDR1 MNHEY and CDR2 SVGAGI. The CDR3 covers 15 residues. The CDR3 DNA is TGTGCCAGCAGTTCCACGACGACAGGGAACTATGGCTACACCTTC. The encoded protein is CASSSTTTGNYGYTF.

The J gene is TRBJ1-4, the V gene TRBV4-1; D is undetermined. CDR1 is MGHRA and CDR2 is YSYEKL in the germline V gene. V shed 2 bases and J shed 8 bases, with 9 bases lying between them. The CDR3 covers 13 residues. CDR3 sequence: CASSQTSGEKLFF. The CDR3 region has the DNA TGCGCCAGCAGCCAAACGAGCGGGGAAAAACTGTTTTTT.